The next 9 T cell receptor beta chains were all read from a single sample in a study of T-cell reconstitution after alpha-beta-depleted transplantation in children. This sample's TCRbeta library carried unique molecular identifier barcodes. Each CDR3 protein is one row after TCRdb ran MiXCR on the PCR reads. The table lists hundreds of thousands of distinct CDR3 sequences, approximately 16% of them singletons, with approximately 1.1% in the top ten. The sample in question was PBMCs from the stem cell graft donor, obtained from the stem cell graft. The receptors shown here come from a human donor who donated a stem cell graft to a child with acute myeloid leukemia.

The CDR3 loop is CASSPDSYTQYF. Written as DNA, the CDR3 is TGTGCCAGCAGCCCCGACAGTTATACGCAGTATTTT. The chain uses TRBV7-8 and TRBJ2-3, with D perhaps matching TRBD1 (5 bases). The CDR3 covers 12 residues. The V gene's germline CDR1 is SGHVS and CDR2 FQNEAQ. V shed 5 bases and J shed 7 bases, with 10 bases lying between them. The full variable domain, its missing parts supplied by reference TRBV7-8 and TRBJ2-3, is GAGVSQSPRYKVAKRGQDVALRCDPISGHVSLFWYQQALGQGPEFLTYFQNEAQLDKSGLPSDRFFAERPEGSVSTLKIQRTQQEDSAVYLCASSPDSYTQYFGPGTRLTVL.

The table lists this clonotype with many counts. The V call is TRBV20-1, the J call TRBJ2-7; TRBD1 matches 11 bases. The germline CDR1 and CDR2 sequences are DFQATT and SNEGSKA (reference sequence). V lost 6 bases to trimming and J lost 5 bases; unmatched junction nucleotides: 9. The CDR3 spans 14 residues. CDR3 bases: TGCAGTGCCGCCCCAGGACAGGGGGCCGACGAGCAGTACTTC. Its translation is CSAAPGQGADEQYF.

The DNA for the CDR3 is TGCAGTGCTAGAGATATGACAGGGGGCCGCGAGACCCAGTACTTC. Translation: CSARDMTGGRETQYF. The chain uses TRBV20-1 and TRBJ2-5, with TRBD1 matching 10 bases. The ends lost 0 bases at V and 5 bases at J; junction bases unmatched: 6. This CDR3 has 15 amino acids. Germline V lookup: CDR1 DFQATT, CDR2 SNEGSKA (reference sequence).

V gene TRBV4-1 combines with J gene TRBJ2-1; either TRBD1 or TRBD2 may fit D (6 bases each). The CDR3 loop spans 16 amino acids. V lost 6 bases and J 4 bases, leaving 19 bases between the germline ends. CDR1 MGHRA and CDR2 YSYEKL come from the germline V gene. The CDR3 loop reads CASSLQGQGGYNEQFF. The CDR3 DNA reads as TGCGCCAGCAGTCTTCAGGGACAAGGGGGGTACAATGAGCAGTTCTTC.

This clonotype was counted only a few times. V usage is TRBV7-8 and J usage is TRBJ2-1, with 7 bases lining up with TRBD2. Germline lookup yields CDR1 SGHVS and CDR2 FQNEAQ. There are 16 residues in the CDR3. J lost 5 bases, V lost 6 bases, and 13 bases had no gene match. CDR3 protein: CASRGDTAGKDNEQFF. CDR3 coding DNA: TGTGCCAGCAGGGGGGATACAGCGGGAAAAGACAATGAGCAGTTCTTC.

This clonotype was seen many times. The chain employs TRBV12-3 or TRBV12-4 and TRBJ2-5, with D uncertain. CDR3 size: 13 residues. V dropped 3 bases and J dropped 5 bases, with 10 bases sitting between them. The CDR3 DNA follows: TGTGCCAGCAGTTTTTGGGCTGGGGAGACCCAGTACTTC. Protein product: CASSFWAGETQYF.

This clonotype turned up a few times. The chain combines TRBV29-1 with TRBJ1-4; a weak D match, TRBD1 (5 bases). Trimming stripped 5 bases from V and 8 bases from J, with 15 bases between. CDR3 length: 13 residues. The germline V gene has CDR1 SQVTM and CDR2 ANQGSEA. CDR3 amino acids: CSVQGSPKEKLFF. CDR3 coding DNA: TGCAGCGTTCAGGGAAGTCCGAAGGAAAAACTGTTTTTT.

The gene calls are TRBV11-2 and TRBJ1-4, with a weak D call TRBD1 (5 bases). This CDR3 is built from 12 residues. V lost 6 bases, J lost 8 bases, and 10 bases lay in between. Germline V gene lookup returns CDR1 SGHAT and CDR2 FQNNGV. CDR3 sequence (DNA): TGTGCCAGCAGTTCGGGGGAGGAAAAACTGTTTTTT. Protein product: CASSSGEEKLFF.

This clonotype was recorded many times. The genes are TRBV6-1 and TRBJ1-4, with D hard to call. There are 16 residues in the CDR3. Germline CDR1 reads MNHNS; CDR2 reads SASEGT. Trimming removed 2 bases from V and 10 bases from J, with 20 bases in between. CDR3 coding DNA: TGTGCCAGCAGTGAAACCCCCGGGGTACTAGCGGGAAAACTGTTTTTT. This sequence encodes CASSETPGVLAGKLFF.